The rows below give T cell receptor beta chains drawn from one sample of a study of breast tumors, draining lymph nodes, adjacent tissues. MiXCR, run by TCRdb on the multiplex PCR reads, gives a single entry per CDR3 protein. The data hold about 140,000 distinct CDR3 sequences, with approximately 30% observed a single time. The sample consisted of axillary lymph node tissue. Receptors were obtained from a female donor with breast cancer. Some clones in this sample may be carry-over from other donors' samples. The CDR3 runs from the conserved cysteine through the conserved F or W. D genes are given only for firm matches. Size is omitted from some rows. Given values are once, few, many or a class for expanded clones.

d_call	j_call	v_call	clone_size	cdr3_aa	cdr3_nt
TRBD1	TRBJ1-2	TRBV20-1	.	CSARETGYYGYTF	TGCAGTGCTAGAGAGACAGGGTACTACGGCTACACCTTC
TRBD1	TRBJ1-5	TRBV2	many	CASSDRQGSGQPQHF	TGTGCCAGCAGTGATCGACAGGGAAGCGGGCAGCCCCAGCATTTT
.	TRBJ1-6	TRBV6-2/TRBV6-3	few	CASKHRNSPLHF	TGTGCCAGCAAACACAGGAACTCACCCCTCCACTTT
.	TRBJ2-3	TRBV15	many	CATSREGGAGRSTDTQYF	TGTGCCACCAGCAGAGAGGGCGGTGCGGGCCGTAGCACAGATACGCAGTATTTT
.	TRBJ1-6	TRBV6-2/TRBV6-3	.	CASSHGGATNSPLHF	TGTGCCAGCAGTCACGGTGGAGCTACTAATTCACCCCTCCACTTT
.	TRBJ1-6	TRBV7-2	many	CASSLVGETSPLHF	TGTGCCAGCAGCTTAGTTGGGGAAACCTCACCCCTCCACTTT
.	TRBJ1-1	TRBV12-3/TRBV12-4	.	CASSTGHWNTEAFF	TGTGCCAGCAGTACTGGACACTGGAACACTGAAGCTTTCTTT
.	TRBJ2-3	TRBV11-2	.	CASSFQGPTDTQYF	TGTGCCAGCAGCTTTCAAGGTCCCACAGATACGCAGTATTTT
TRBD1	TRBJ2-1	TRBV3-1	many	CASSLRQGAQDEQFF	TGTGCCAGCAGCCTGAGACAGGGGGCGCAGGATGAGCAGTTCTTC
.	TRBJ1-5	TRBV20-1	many	CSARQGEQPQHF	TGCAGTGCTAGACAGGGTGAGCAGCCCCAGCATTTT
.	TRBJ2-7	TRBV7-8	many	CASSLAMREGKQYF	TGTGCCAGCAGCTTAGCGATGAGGGAAGGTAAACAGTACTTC
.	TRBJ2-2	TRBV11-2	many	CASSASIFAGRGYTGELFF	TGTGCCAGCAGCGCAAGCATATTCGCGGGAAGGGGGTACACCGGGGAGCTGTTTTTT
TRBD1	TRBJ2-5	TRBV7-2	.	CASSSGTVLQEAQYF	TGTGCCAGCAGCTCTGGGACAGTATTACAAGAGGCCCAGTACTTC
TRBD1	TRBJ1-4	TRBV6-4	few	CASRQPGQGYATNEKLFF	TGTGCCAGCAGACAACCGGGACAGGGATATGCAACTAATGAAAAACTGTTTTTT
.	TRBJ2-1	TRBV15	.	CATSRDKRLGPYNEQFF	TGTGCCACCAGCAGAGATAAACGACTGGGCCCTTACAATGAGCAGTTCTTC
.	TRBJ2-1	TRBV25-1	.	CASSELADIYNEQFF	TGTGCCAGCAGTGAACTAGCTGATATCTACAATGAGCAGTTCTTC
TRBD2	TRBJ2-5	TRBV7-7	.	CAKPRLAGGPLEETQYF	TGTGCTAAGCCCCGACTAGCGGGGGGGCCATTGGAGGAGACCCAGTACTTC
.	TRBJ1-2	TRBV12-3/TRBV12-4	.	CASSRQGDGCTF	TGTGCCAGCAGTCGTCAGGGCGATGGCTGCACCTTC
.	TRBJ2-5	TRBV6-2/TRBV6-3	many	CASANTQETQYF	TGTGCCAGTGCGAATACCCAAGAGACCCAGTACTTC
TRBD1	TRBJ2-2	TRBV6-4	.	CASRPTGGVYTGELFF	TGTGCCAGCAGACCAACAGGGGGCGTCTACACCGGGGAGCTGTTTTTT
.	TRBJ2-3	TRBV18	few	CASSPGGHRGGADTQYF	TGTGCCAGCTCACCGGGGGGACACCGGGGCGGGGCAGATACGCAGTATTTT
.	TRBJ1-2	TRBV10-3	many	CAISESGSGYTF	TGTGCCATCAGTGAGTCGGGTTCTGGCTACACCTTC
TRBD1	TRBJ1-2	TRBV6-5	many	CASSHSRTGLNYGYTF	TGTGCCAGCAGTCACTCGCGGACAGGTTTAAACTATGGCTACACCTTC
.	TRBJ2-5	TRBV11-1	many	CASSLSSASYQETQYF	TGTGCCAGCAGCTTATCTAGCGCTTCGTACCAAGAGACCCAGTACTTC
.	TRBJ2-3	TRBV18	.	CVSSQRGLLGNTQYF	TGTGTCAGCTCACAACGGGGCTTACTTGGCAATACGCAGTATTTT
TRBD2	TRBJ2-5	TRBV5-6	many	CASSHTVNRGVQETQYF	TGTGCCAGCAGTCATACCGTCAATCGGGGGGTCCAAGAGACCCAGTACTTC